These 13 T cell receptor beta chains originate from one sample sequenced in a study of blood T cell repertoires in COVID-19 (dated by TCRdb to about 2020). The library was produced with the immunoSEQ multiplex PCR assay. TCRdb took over this immuneACCESS table, retaining in-frame rearrangements with V and J assigned. Such tables are incomplete; in checked studies, under half of the missing clones stem from an unresolved V gene, and the remainder is unexplained. In this sample the table shows some 150,000 clones, 80% to 85% of which occur a single time. The biggest ten clones account for around 4% of the sample. Sequenced material: peripheral blood. The receptors derive from a woman of 80 years or more with acute or convalescent COVID-19.

The chain is built from TRBV3-1 (or the pseudogene TRBV3-2) and TRBJ2-5; no clear D gene. The V gene's germline CDR1 is LGHDT and CDR2 YNNKEL (reference sequence). The CDR3 loop spans 14 amino acids. The ends were cut back, 1 base at V and 3 bases at J, with 9 bases in the middle. The CDR3 is CASSQGRSEETQYF. The CDR3 coding sequence is TGTGCCAGCAGCCAAGGGCGGTCGGAAGAGACCCAGTACTTC.

For this clone: This sample includes further DNA sequences coding for the same CDR3. V is TRBV5-1 and J is TRBJ1-4, with 9 nucleotides matching TRBD1. V shed 4 bases, J shed 5 bases, and the junction held 6 bases outside the gene matches. Looked up from germline, CDR1 is SGHRS and CDR2 is YFSETQ. This CDR3 is built from 15 residues. CDR3 protein: CASSPGQGQNEKLFF. CDR3 DNA: TGCGCCAGCAGCCCTGGACAGGGGCAAAATGAAAAACTGTTTTTT. The full variable domain, in which reference TRBV5-1 and TRBJ1-4 provide the parts outside the CDR3, is KAGVTQTPRYLIKTRGQQVTLSCSPISGHRSVSWYQQTPGQGLQFLFEYFSETQRNKGNFPGRFSGRQFSNSRSEMNVSTLELGDSALYLCASSPGQGQNEKLFFGSGTQLSVL.

The chain joins TRBV5-4 to TRBJ2-7, with TRBD1 identical over 9 bases. Trimming at V came to 4 bases and at J to 7 bases, leaving 15 bases not matched to a gene. The germline V gene has CDR1 SGHNT and CDR2 YYREEE (reference sequence). The CDR3 loop spans 16 amino acids. CDR3 loop: CASSRGGTGTLREQYF. The CDR3 region has the DNA TGTGCCAGCAGCCGCGGAGGGACAGGGACACTAAGGGAGCAGTACTTC. Full variable domain (rest looked up from reference TRBV5-4 and TRBJ2-7): ETGVTQSPTHLIKTRGQQVTLRCSSQSGHNTVSWYQQALGQGPQFIFQYYREEENGRGNFPPRFSGLQFPNYSSELNVNALELDDSALYLCASSRGGTGTLREQYFGPGTRLTVT.

This clone was observed a few times. The V and J genes are TRBV24-1 and TRBJ1-2, with D tentatively TRBD1 (5 bases). This CDR3 has 17 residues. Germline V gene data show CDR1 as KGHDR and CDR2 as SFDVKD. V was shortened by 7 bases and J by 1 base, with 21 bases between the two germline ends. The CDR3 reads CATSSTDEDNINYGYTF. The CDR3 DNA reads as TGTGCCACCAGCTCCACCGATGAGGACAACATTAACTATGGCTACACCTTC.

The rearrangement uses TRBV29-1 and TRBJ2-3; weak D call: TRBD1 (6 bases). The germline CDR1 and CDR2 sequences are SQVTM and ANQGSEA. The CDR3 consists of 13 residues. The germline V and J ends were trimmed by 3 bases and 5 bases, with 12 bases remaining between them. The CDR3 bases are TGCAGCGTTGAGCACAAGGGGGTAGATACGCAGTATTTT. This translates into CSVEHKGVDTQYF.

The rearrangement links TRBV6-5 to TRBJ1-4; 8 nucleotides align to TRBD1. J was trimmed by 8 bases and V by 5 bases; bases with no gene match: 10. CDR3 length equals 15 residues. From germline, CDR1 is MNHEY and CDR2 SVGAGI. This CDR3 is CASSQSQGAGEKLFF. In nucleotides, the CDR3 is TGTGCCAGCAGTCAAAGCCAGGGGGCCGGAGAAAAACTGTTTTTT.

This sequence joins TRBV2 and TRBJ1-4; D is ambiguous. Looked up from germline, CDR1 is SNHLY and CDR2 is FYNNEI. This CDR3 has 12 residues. CDR3 nucleotide sequence: TGTGCTAAGAGGGCAGGAAATGAAAAACTGTTTTTT. Translating it yields CAKRAGNEKLFF.

The count of this clone is one. The V and J genes are TRBV11-2 and TRBJ2-7; TRBD1 agrees at 9 bases. The CDR3 covers 15 residues. Germline loops: CDR1 SGHAT, CDR2 FQNNGV. Germline trimming cut 4 bases from V and 6 bases from J; bases unmatched to any gene: 10. DNA for the CDR3: TGTGCCAGCAGCTCATACCGGGACAGGGATGGCGAGCAGTACTTC. As protein: CASSSYRDRDGEQYF.

The CDR3 here is CASSLGYRGRAHNEQFF. Here the CDR3 DNA reads TGTGCCAGCAGCTTAGGATATCGCGGGAGGGCCCACAATGAGCAGTTCTTC. The rearrangement links TRBV7-8 to TRBJ2-1; 9 positions agree with TRBD2. Germline CDR1 SGHVS, CDR2 FQNEAQ. The CDR3 contains 17 residues. With 1 base clipped from V and 5 bases from J, the junction kept 9 bases outside the gene matches.

The J gene is TRBJ2-5, the V gene TRBV5-1; 7 positions agree with TRBD1. The ends lost 4 bases at V and 2 bases at J; junction bases unmatched: 8. The CDR3 extends over 15 amino acids. The germline V gene encodes CDR1 SGHRS and CDR2 YFSETQ. The chain's CDR3 is CASSPGDSLQETQYF. In DNA form, the CDR3 reads TGCGCCAGCAGCCCAGGGGACAGCCTTCAAGAGACCCAGTACTTC.

This clone was seen once. J is TRBJ2-1 and V is TRBV6-6, with 9 bases aligning to TRBD1. The V gene's germline CDR1 is MNHNY and CDR2 SVGAGI (reference sequence). The CDR3 totals 16 residues. V lost 2 bases to trimming and J lost 3 bases; unmatched junction nucleotides: 5. CDR3: CASSYPAGQGYNEQFF. CDR3 nucleotides: TGTGCCAGCAGTTACCCGGCGGGACAGGGCTACAATGAGCAGTTCTTC.

The chain couples TRBV7-9 to TRBJ1-1; the match to TRBD1 covers 7 bases. There are 15 residues in the CDR3. The trim removed 3 bases at V and 1 base at J, leaving 5 bases unmatched. CDR1 SEHNR and CDR2 FQNEAQ come from the germline V gene (reference sequence). CDR3 residues: CASSFSYRGNTEAFF. The CDR3 DNA is TGTGCCAGCAGCTTCAGTTACAGGGGGAACACTGAAGCTTTCTTT.

The rearrangement joins TRBV18 to TRBJ1-1, with 7 bases that match TRBD1. After removal of 3 bases from V and 0 bases from J, the junction contained 7 bases not matched to a gene. The CDR3 contains 16 residues. Germline lookup yields CDR1 KGHSH and CDR2 LQKENI. Written as DNA, the CDR3 is TGTGCCAGCTCACCCCCTCCACAGGGGATGAACACTGAAGCTTTCTTT. It is translated as CASSPPPQGMNTEAFF.